The rows below give T cell receptor beta chains drawn from one sample of a study of vaccination and CD4 T cells after COVID-19. One entry per CDR3 protein, called by TCRdb with MiXCR from the PCR reads. The top ten clones hold 13% to 15% of a sample with some 16,000 distinct CDR3 sequences, 30% to 35% of them seen once. No antigen has been identified for these receptors. Sequencing was performed on cultured CD4+ T cells from blood. These receptors were collected from a human donor with COVID-19. The CDR3 runs from the conserved cysteine through the conserved F or W. D genes are given only for firm matches. Size is stated for part of the rows, as once, few or many counts, or as a class when the clone is expanded.

size	V	J	D	DNA	CDR3
NA	TRBV14	TRBJ1-2	NA	TGTGCCAGCAGCCCCACTCGGGGGGCGATCACGCTTACCTTC	CASSPTRGAITLTF
NA	TRBV27	TRBJ2-3	NA	TGTGCCAGCAGTTTATCAGGGACCACTAGCACAGATACGCAGTATTTT	CASSLSGTTSTDTQYF
few	TRBV6-1	TRBJ1-5	TRBD1	TGTGCCAGCAGTGAAGCAGGGGGCGCTTATCAGCCCCAGCATTTT	CASSEAGGAYQPQHF
few	TRBV20-1	TRBJ2-3	NA	TGCAGTGCTAGAGTCAGGGCCCCCACAGATACGCAGTATTTT	CSARVRAPTDTQYF
once	TRBV5-4	TRBJ2-2	NA	TGTGCCAGCAGCTTGCAGGGGACCGGGGAGCTGTTTTTT	CASSLQGTGELFF
NA	TRBV6-1	TRBJ2-3	TRBD2	TGTGCCAGCTCGCTAGCGGGGGGCACAGATACGCAGTATTTT	CASSLAGGTDTQYF
few	TRBV20-1	TRBJ2-5	NA	TGCAGTGCCCGCGACCGAACAAGGGGAGGAGAGACCCAGTACTTC	CSARDRTRGGETQYF
NA	TRBV7-9	TRBJ1-4	NA	TGTGCCAGCAGCCCCAACCTGCGGGAGAATGAAAAACTGTTTTTT	CASSPNLRENEKLFF
NA	TRBV6-2/TRBV6-3	TRBJ1-4	NA	TGTGCCAGCACCTACCATCACCTAACTAATGAAAAACTGTTTTTT	CASTYHHLTNEKLFF
NA	TRBV20-1	TRBJ1-5	NA	TGCAGTGCTAGTGGCTTTACCGATAATCAGCCCCAGCATTTT	CSASGFTDNQPQHF
few	TRBV6-5	TRBJ1-2	TRBD1	TGTGCCAGCAGTTATATGGACCCAAGACAGGGGGGTGGCTACACCTTC	CASSYMDPRQGGGYTF
NA	TRBV28	TRBJ1-1	NA	TGTGCCAGCAGTTTATCTCGGGGGAACACTGAAGCTTTCTTT	CASSLSRGNTEAFF
once	TRBV5-8	TRBJ1-3	NA	TGTGCCAGCAGCTTGAGCAGGCTCTCTGGAAACACCATATATTTT	CASSLSRLSGNTIYF
few	TRBV20-1	TRBJ1-4	TRBD1	TGCAGTGCTAGACAGGGGGAAGCAACTAATGAAAAACTGTTTTTT	CSARQGEATNEKLFF
NA	TRBV7-2	TRBJ2-1	NA	TGTGCCAGCAGCTTAGGGGTGGGCCCCTACAATGAGCAGTTCTTC	CASSLGVGPYNEQFF
once	TRBV11-1	TRBJ2-2	NA	TGTGCCAGCAGCCCGGGTAGGGTGGTGACCGGGGAGCTGTTTTTT	CASSPGRVVTGELFF
NA	TRBV12-5	TRBJ2-5	TRBD1	TGTGCTAGTGGTTTGGGGGACAGGGGGGTCGGGGAGACCCAGTACTTC	CASGLGDRGVGETQYF
NA	TRBV27	TRBJ1-2	TRBD1	TGTGCCAGCCGAAGCTCCGGGACAGCTAACTATGGCTACACCTTC	CASRSSGTANYGYTF
few	TRBV6-2/TRBV6-3	TRBJ1-1	NA	TGTGCCAGCAGTTCCCGGGACGTACTGAACACTGAAGCTTTCTTT	CASSSRDVLNTEAFF
NA	TRBV7-2	TRBJ1-5	NA	TGTGCCAGCAGCTTAGCGGGGGGGGGCAATCAGCCCCAGCATTTT	CASSLAGGGNQPQHF
NA	TRBV7-2	TRBJ2-5	NA	TGTGCCAGCAGCCCCGGACCCCAAGAGACCCAGTACTTC	CASSPGPQETQYF
few	TRBV20-1	TRBJ1-3	NA	TGCAGTGCTGGTCCACCGAACACCATATATTTT	CSAGPPNTIYF
NA	TRBV5-1	TRBJ2-5	TRBD1	TGCGCCAGCAGCTTGGGTATCGGACAGGGAGAAGAGACCCAGTACTTC	CASSLGIGQGEETQYF
few	TRBV7-2	TRBJ2-2	NA	TGTGCCAGCACCGGGTACACCGGGGAGCTGTTTTTT	CASTGYTGELFF
few	TRBV20-1	TRBJ1-1	NA	TGCAGTGCTAGCCCCCCAACGGGGGGCAACACTGAAGCTTTCTTT	CSASPPTGGNTEAFF
NA	TRBV18	TRBJ1-1	TRBD1	TGTGCCAGCTCACCTGACAGGGACAACACTGAAGCTTTCTTT	CASSPDRDNTEAFF
NA	TRBV6-1	TRBJ2-4	NA	TGTGCCAGCAGTGAAAAGTCCCTGGCCAAAAACATTCAGTACTTC	CASSEKSLAKNIQYF
few	TRBV23-1	TRBJ2-7	TRBD1	TGCGCCAGCAGTCACCCGGGACAGGACGGCGCCGAGCAGTACTTC	CASSHPGQDGAEQYF
NA	TRBV7-9	TRBJ2-3	NA	TGTGCCAGCAGCTCCCGTTTGGCAGATACGCAGTATTTT	CASSSRLADTQYF
NA	TRBV27	TRBJ1-5	NA	TGTGCCAGCAGTAACCAGGGGAACAATCAGCCCCAGCATTTT	CASSNQGNNQPQHF
NA	TRBV24-1	TRBJ2-3	NA	TGTGCCACCAGTGATTCAACAGGCACAGATACGCAGTATTTT	CATSDSTGTDTQYF
NA	TRBV6-2/TRBV6-3	TRBJ1-2	NA	TGTGCCAGCAGCCCCGACAACTATGGCTACACCTTC	CASSPDNYGYTF
few	TRBV14	TRBJ1-2	NA	TGTGCCAGCAGCCCCGGGGGGGGTAACTATGGCTACACCTTC	CASSPGGGNYGYTF
NA	TRBV6-2/TRBV6-3	TRBJ2-3	NA	TGTGCCAGCAGTTACCTAGATACGCAGTATTTT	CASSYLDTQYF